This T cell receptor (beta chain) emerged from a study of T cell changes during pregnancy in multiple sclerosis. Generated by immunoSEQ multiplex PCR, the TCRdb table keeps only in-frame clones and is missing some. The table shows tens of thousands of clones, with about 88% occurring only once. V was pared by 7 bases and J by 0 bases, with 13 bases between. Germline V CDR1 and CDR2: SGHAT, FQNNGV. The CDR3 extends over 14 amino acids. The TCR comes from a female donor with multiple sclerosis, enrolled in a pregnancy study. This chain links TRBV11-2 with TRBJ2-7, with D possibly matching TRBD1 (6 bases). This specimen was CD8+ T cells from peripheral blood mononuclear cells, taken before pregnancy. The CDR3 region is CASIQTGSSYEQYF. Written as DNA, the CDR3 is TGTGCCAGCATACAAACAGGGAGCTCCTACGAGCAGTACTTC.